Included here is one TCR beta chain sequence, with context. This record comes from a study of blood T cell repertoires in COVID-19. Study-wide background: Collection of acute and convalescent COVID-19 samples took place in the United States, Italy and Spain. From T cells, B-cell-depleted T cells, or PBMCs came the material, which was cDNA or gDNA.

With 2 bases removed from V and 0 bases from J, the gap between germline ends came to 16 bases. The CDR3 runs 18 residues. Per germline, CDR1 SGHDN and CDR2 FVKESK. Original handling: Amplification of reference gene primers provided the estimated nucleated cell counts. Sequencing was performed with immunoSEQ multiplex PCR; in TCRdb, only in-frame clones are kept and a portion is missing. That table gives V, J and clone size, and the DNA gave D and trimming. The table shows 53,000 or so clones, with approximately 80% occurring only once. Sequencing used peripheral blood. This TCR was recovered from a human donor in a cohort sampled during active COVID-19. The gene calls are TRBV14 and TRBJ1-4; a possible D gene is TRBD1 (5 bases). The chain's CDR3 is CASSQTGGFYATNEKLFF. In DNA, the CDR3 is TGTGCCAGCAGCCAAACCGGGGGGTTTTACGCAACTAATGAAAAACTGTTTTTT.